The following is a T cell receptor beta chain sequence with its context. The target of this receptor is not known. No qualities accompany the bases; no much larger clone lies one base away. The data were obtained in a study of technical replicates of blood from several donors listed by TCRdb under 2017. Libraries came from the immunoSEQ multiplex PCR assay. TCRdb obtained this table from immuneACCESS and retained in-frame rearrangements with V and J assigned. These tables miss some clones; where compared with another copy, unresolved V genes account for less than half of the shortfall, and the remainder is unexplained. The table for this sample lists 50,000 to 60,000 clones; 85% to 95% of them were counted only once. Of the sample, 2.5% to 3.5% falls within the top ten clones. V drops 5 bases and J drops 3 bases, leaving 5 bases in between. The CDR3 numbers 11 residues from cysteine through phenylalanine. The DNA shown is the 33-base CDR3, in frame from base 1. CDR1 SEHNR and CDR2 FQNEAQ are derived from the germline V gene (reference sequence).

The chain was built from TRBV7-9 and TRBJ2-7, with the D segment identity uncertain. Specimen: PBMCs. The clonotype comes from a human donor in good health. Some clones in this sample may be carry-over from other donors' samples. The CDR3 region: CASSPHYEQYF. The DNA is as follows: TGTGCCAGCAGCCCCCACTACGAGCAGTACTTC.